Following are 5 T cell receptor beta chains from one sample sequenced in a study of blood T cell repertoires in COVID-19. Sequenced by immunoSEQ multiplex PCR; TCRdb stores in-frame clones only, minus some. The sample gives some 180,000 clones, 70% to 90% of which show up once; roughly 19% is in the top ten. Sample: peripheral blood. The origin of the receptors is a man aged 50 to 59 with COVID-19, enrolled during active disease.

This clone was detected a few times. The CDR3 bases are TGTGCCAGCTCAGAGGGGGACGGAGGATCACCCCTCCACTTT. Protein sequence: CASSEGDGGSPLHF. The chain has TRBV18 and TRBJ1-6, with D possibly matching TRBD1 (6 bases). The CDR3 spans 14 residues. CDR1 KGHSH and CDR2 LQKENI come from the germline V gene. Trimming stripped 5 bases from V and 10 bases from J, with 15 bases between.

The rearrangement uses TRBV3-1 (or the pseudogene TRBV3-2) and TRBJ2-3, with 9 bases fitting TRBD2. V trimming: 2 bases; J trimming: 4 bases; junction bases outside the gene matches: 7. Germline loops: CDR1 LGHDT, CDR2 YNNKEL (reference sequence). The length of the CDR3 is 16 residues. This CDR3 is CASSQSSGGSPDTQYF. In nucleotides, the CDR3 is TGTGCCAGCAGCCAAAGTAGCGGGGGTTCCCCAGATACGCAGTATTTT.

The chain employs TRBV11-1 and TRBJ1-1, with 8 bases identical to TRBD1. With 3 bases clipped from V and 2 bases from J, the junction kept 5 bases outside the gene matches. The germline gives CDR1 SGHAT, CDR2 FQDESV (reference sequence). The CDR3 runs 15 residues. CDR3 region: CASSFETGVNTEAFF. CDR3 nucleotide sequence: TGTGCCAGCAGCTTCGAGACAGGGGTAAACACTGAAGCTTTCTTT.

This clone was recorded only once. The V and J genes are TRBV12-2 and TRBJ1-1; the table names TRBD1, a call not compared with the DNA. TRBV12-2 is termed a pseudogene. CDR3 length: 12 amino acids. CDR3 sequence: CASRLASGEAFF. The DNA of the CDR3 is TGTGCAAGTCGCTTAGCGTCAGGGGAAGCTTTCTTT.

The chain has TRBV6-5 and TRBJ2-7; TRBD1 might be the D (6 bases). From germline, CDR1 is MNHEY and CDR2 SVGAGI. Trimming cost V 6 bases and J 5 bases, with 11 bases left between them. The CDR3 contains 12 residues. CDR3 protein: CASRSQGHEQYF. The DNA of the CDR3 is TGTGCCAGCAGGTCCCAGGGGCACGAGCAGTACTTC.